Sequencing of this T cell receptor (beta chain) was carried out in a study of shared clonotypes between healthy human individuals (dated by TCRdb to 2020 to 2022). About the study as a whole: A few men and a couple of women, aged 18 to 49 years, made up the cohort. To estimate repertoire size and how much clonotypes are shared between individuals, the study performed deep sequencing of blood TCR repertoires from a handful of healthy adults. Between about 0.8 and 9 billion PBMCs per donor were obtained by leukapheresis. For each donor, CD4 naive and CD4 memory were each run on three plates, CD8 naive on two plates, and CD8 memory on one plate. Different laboratories and diverse techniques were used to prepare libraries and sequence TCR repertoires, to increase sequencing depth and limit assay-specific biases. Study-wide conclusions, independent of this receptor: Larger estimated clonotype richness was generally found for naive subsets than for memory subsets. When a handful of donors were compared, the shared fraction of clonotypes was 5% to 6.5% for naive CD4, less than 4% for naive CD8, 2.3% for memory CD4, and less than 0.45% for memory CD8. Even with the large sequencing depth, rarefaction of the sorted-subset datasets indicated that sequencing was incomplete. Clonotypes shared by all four sorted-subset donors showed higher generation probabilities than non-shared clonotypes. The genetic and exposure-history diversity represented was limited by the small number of donors. Pairwise subsampling indicated that sequencing depth was expected to affect the degree of clonotype sharing among donors. Sampling was restricted to blood, and TCR repertoires in tissues likely differ from the TCR repertoires found in blood.

The CDR3 holds 17 amino acids from the cysteine to the phenylalanine. Solely the CDR3 DNA is kept, with 51 bases framed from the first base. V lost 3 bases and J lost 4 bases, and the count of bases not matched to a germline gene is 9. Looking up the germline V gene (reference sequence) yields CDR1 GTSNPN and CDR2 SVGIG. The donors were healthy, HIV-negative adults with no recently reported acute infections or vaccinations. All donors were Caucasian adults living in Nashville, Tennessee, USA. CD4+ T cells were enriched through magnetic negative selection, after which naive cells were positively selected on CD45RA and the remaining negative fraction served as the memory subset. Blood was collected by leukapheresis, and PBMCs were isolated by Ficoll-Histopaque density gradient centrifugation and then cryopreserved in liquid nitrogen vapor phase. Analytical flow cytometry was used to check the purity and quantity of each magnetically sorted T cell population. Genomic DNA was isolated from every sorted fraction and measured by UV absorbance on a Nanodrop 2000c.

Using the deep immunoSEQ assay, TCR CDR3 regions were amplified from genomic DNA by multiplex PCR. Genomic DNA extracted from each cell subset was distributed evenly over all wells of several immunoSEQ 96-well plates, and each plate served as one replicate. For sorted subsets, each replicate PCR was loaded with 200 ng genomic DNA, equivalent to 30,000 or so T cell genomes. The purified libraries were quantified using a Qubit 3.0 fluorometer, sized with a Bioanalyzer 2100, and then quantified again using the KAPA Library Quantification kit. Each immunoSEQ 96-well plate was sequenced on its own single-read 150-cycle Illumina NextSeq 550 flow cell. Per the original workflow: The immunoSEQ output contained only junctional sequences without quality scores, so filtering could not match that applied to full-length reads. Sequences were annotated with PyIR, a Python wrapper for IgBLAST v1.9, using IMGT germline references to assign V/J genes and CDR3. Reads were removed for weak V/J assignments (E-value above 1e-6), missing CDR3, stop codons, out-of-frame junctions, or ambiguous translated residues. V3J clonotypes were defined as sequences sharing the same inferred V gene, J gene, and CDR3 amino acid sequence. To compute the percentage overlap between repertoires, the number of shared unique clonotypes was divided by the size of the smaller repertoire. Repertoire richness was assessed with RTK rarefaction, the Chao1 estimator, and Recon v2.1 estimates of unobserved clonotypes. Generation probabilities for all TCRbeta clonotypes obtained by the gDNA method from a few donors were computed using OLGA. TCRdb obtained this table from immuneACCESS and retained in-frame rearrangements with V and J assigned. These tables miss some clones; where compared with another copy, unresolved V genes account for less than half of the shortfall, and the remainder is unexplained. The D gene and trimming were derived from the DNA, and the V and J assignments and clone size from that table. In all, the sample holds around 1 million clones, and approximately 76% of those were seen once. The top ten constitute roughly 1.5% of the sample.

A note on this clone: Its antigen has not been determined. The sample holds no much larger clone one base away, and base qualities are not on file.

The sequence derives from a man younger than 35 in good health. This sequence uses TRBV30 and TRBJ2-6, and 10 junction bases match TRBD1. Sequenced: memory CD4+ T cells sorted from blood. Taken with the paper, the label for cell subset or site translates to: CD45RA-negative fraction. CDR3 reads: CAWSRGQGRWGANVLTF. The DNA sequence follows: TGTGCCTGGAGCCGGGGACAGGGGCGTTGGGGGGCCAACGTCCTGACTTTC.